A single sample gave rise to the 30 T cell receptor beta chains below, sequenced in a study of T cells in Graves' hyperthyroidism and ophthalmopathy. RNA transcripts yielded amplified TCR beta CDR3 regions. Carried out on the TCR CDR3, a first-round RT-PCR used the HTBI primer set. From the multiplex PCR reads, TCRdb called clonotypes with MiXCR, one entry per CDR3 protein. Here the sample spans 600,000 to 700,000 distinct CDR3 sequences, roughly 14% being singletons. The sample was blood. All receptors derive from a woman aged 40-49 years with Graves' ophthalmopathy.

This clonotype was recorded at least ten times. The rearrangement links TRBV5-4 to TRBJ2-5, with D perhaps matching TRBD1 or TRBD2 (5 bases each). The CDR3 covers 14 residues. Germline CDR1 and CDR2: SGHNT and YYREEE (reference sequence). V lost 1 base to trimming and J lost 1 base, with 8 bases between them. The CDR3 DNA sequence: TGTGCCAGCAGCTTGAAGGGGACCCAAGAGACCCAGTACTTC. Protein product: CASSLKGTQETQYF.

This chain joins TRBV24-1 and TRBJ1-5; no clear D gene. The CDR3 sequence is 13 residues long. The germline V and J ends were trimmed by 2 bases and 5 bases, with 6 bases remaining between them. Germline V gene data show CDR1 as KGHDR and CDR2 as SFDVKD. For the CDR3, the DNA is TGTGCCACCAGTGATTCCGACTATCAGCCCCAGCATTTT. Its protein is CATSDSDYQPQHF.

The table lists this clonotype with many counts. The chain couples TRBV27 to TRBJ1-1; TRBD1 agrees at 7 bases. Germline V gene lookup returns CDR1 MNHEY and CDR2 SMNVEV (reference sequence). The CDR3 extends over 16 amino acids. Trimming at V came to 6 bases and at J to 5 bases, leaving 15 bases not matched to a gene. CDR3 nucleotides: TGTGCCAGCAGCCGTAGCTCAGGGGGGTCGTGGACTGAAGCTTTCTTT. It is translated as CASSRSSGGSWTEAFF.

This clonotype occurred a few times. CDR3 amino acids: CASSLDRVYNSPLHF. CDR3 in DNA: TGTGCCAGCAGTCTCGACAGGGTTTATAATTCACCCCTCCACTTT. The rearrangement links TRBV12-3 or TRBV12-4 to TRBJ1-6; 7 bases map to TRBD1. The CDR3 loop spans 15 amino acids. Trimming cost V 5 bases and J 4 bases; bases outside gene matches: 5.

The table lists this clonotype with a few counts. V is TRBV5-4 and J is TRBJ2-2; 7 positions match TRBD1. Losses at the gene ends were 3 bases for V and 1 base for J; bases not matched to a gene: 6. The CDR3 covers 16 residues. Germline loops: CDR1 SGHNT, CDR2 YYREEE (reference sequence). The CDR3 DNA reads TGTGCCAGCAGCTCGGGACAGTTAATGAACACCGGGGAGCTGTTTTTT. Translating gives CASSSGQLMNTGELFF.

The V call is TRBV27, the J call TRBJ1-2; 7 bases line up with TRBD1. The CDR3 consists of 14 residues. Trimming took 6 bases from V and 4 from J; bases not matched to a gene: 8. Per the germline V gene, CDR1 is MNHEY and CDR2 is SMNVEV (reference sequence). CDR3 sequence (DNA): TGTGCCAGCAGATTACAGGGGCTGGGCTATGGCTACACCTTC. Its translation: CASRLQGLGYGYTF.

The chain employs TRBV20-1 and TRBJ2-7; maybe TRBD1 (5 bases). V was clipped by 6 bases and J by 0 bases, with 21 bases between them. CDR3 length: 16 residues. Germline lookup yields CDR1 DFQATT and CDR2 SNEGSKA (reference sequence). CDR3 in amino acids: CSARASDAPSSYEQYF. In nucleotides, the CDR3 is TGCAGTGCCAGGGCGTCGGACGCACCTAGCTCCTACGAGCAGTACTTC.

This clonotype was seen many times. The chain employs TRBV6-1 and TRBJ1-2, with 8 positions matching TRBD1. Germline V gives CDR1 MNHNS, CDR2 SASEGT. This CDR3 spans 14 amino acids. V shed 6 bases and J 6 bases; nucleotides not matched to a gene: 9. The CDR3 here is CASSLTGGVDGYTF. For the CDR3, the DNA is TGTGCCAGCAGCCTTACAGGGGGGGTCGATGGCTACACCTTC.

The chain combines TRBV6-2 or TRBV6-3 with TRBJ2-7; the D is unclear. Trimming pared 5 bases from V and 0 bases from J, leaving 17 bases between. The CDR3 spans 16 residues. The V gene's germline CDR1 is MNHEY and CDR2 SVGEGT. DNA for the CDR3: TGTGCCAGCAGTCCAAGACACCTACAAAGCTCCTACGAGCAGTACTTC. This encodes CASSPRHLQSSYEQYF.

This sequence joins TRBV20-1 and TRBJ2-5, with D unresolved. Looked up from germline, CDR1 is DFQATT and CDR2 is SNEGSKA (reference sequence). V lost 0 bases and J lost 1, with 9 bases in between. The CDR3 runs 14 residues. The CDR3 loop is CSARDLAGQETQYF. DNA for the CDR3: TGCAGTGCTAGAGATCTGGCTGGCCAAGAGACCCAGTACTTC.

This clonotype was detected many times. The rearrangement joins TRBV12-3 or TRBV12-4 to TRBJ2-7; D uncertain. Trimming removed 6 bases from V and 3 bases from J, with 12 bases in between. The CDR3 spans 13 residues. The CDR3 here is CASSYDVGYEQYF. The CDR3 DNA reads as TGTGCCAGCAGCTATGACGTCGGCTACGAGCAGTACTTC.

This clonotype was picked up many times. The J gene is TRBJ2-7, the V gene TRBV4-2; no clear D. The CDR3 is 15 residues long. Trimming took off 0 bases at V and 5 bases at J, with 14 bases between the two ends. Germline V gives CDR1 LGHNA, CDR2 YNFKEQ. CDR3 nucleotide sequence: TGTGCCAGCAGCCAAGATTTGGATCAAAGAAACGAGCAGTACTTC. This gives the protein CASSQDLDQRNEQYF.

This clonotype turned up a few times. This chain's CDR3 is CASSQSVWGTGELFF. The CDR3 DNA follows: TGCGCCAGCAGCCAGAGTGTGTGGGGCACCGGGGAGCTGTTTTTT. The chain is built from TRBV5-1 and TRBJ2-2; D is undetermined. This CDR3 region has 15 residues. CDR1 SGHRS and CDR2 YFSETQ come from the germline V gene. V gave up 4 bases and J gave up 4 bases, with 14 bases separating them. Looking up the rest from reference TRBV5-1 and TRBJ2-2 gives the full variable domain: KAGVTQTPRYLIKTRGQQVTLSCSPISGHRSVSWYQQTPGQGLQFLFEYFSETQRNKGNFPGRFSGRQFSNSRSEMNVSTLELGDSALYLCASSQSVWGTGELFFGEGSRLTVL.

This clonotype was counted only a few times. The V call is TRBV5-1, the J call TRBJ1-1, with D hard to call. The CDR3 has 15 residues. V was shortened by 0 bases and J by 0 bases, with 9 bases between the two germline ends. Germline-derived CDR1 and CDR2 are SGHRS and YFSETQ. In DNA, the CDR3 is TGCGCCAGCAGCTTGGATTCGGGTTTGAACACTGAAGCTTTCTTT. The encoded protein is CASSLDSGLNTEAFF.

This clonotype was seen ten or more times. The rearrangement uses TRBV30 and TRBJ2-2; D is unresolved. CDR3 length: 11 amino acids. Looked up from germline, CDR1 is GTSNPN and CDR2 is SVGIG (reference sequence). The V end lost 2 bases, the J end lost 6 bases, and 4 bases lay between the germline ends. The CDR3 bases are TGTGCCTGGAGTCAGCCCGGGGAGCTGTTTTTT. Encoded protein: CAWSQPGELFF.

The sample holds a few counts of this clonotype. The chain uses TRBV7-3 and TRBJ1-1; 7 positions agree with TRBD1. The CDR3 covers 14 residues. J was trimmed by 3 bases and V by 8 bases; bases with no gene match: 9. Germline CDR1 SGHTA, CDR2 FQGTGA. This CDR3 reads CASAERQGDTEAFF. CDR3 sequence (DNA): TGTGCCAGCGCAGAGAGACAGGGCGACACTGAAGCTTTCTTT.

The rearrangement uses TRBV20-1 and TRBJ2-3, with TRBD2 as a possible D gene (6 bases). The CDR3 consists of 15 residues. Germline loops: CDR1 DFQATT, CDR2 SNEGSKA (reference sequence). V gave up 0 bases and J gave up 4 bases, with 14 bases separating them. In nucleotides, the CDR3 is TGCAGTGCTAGAGAGCCACGGGACTCATCAGATACGCAGTATTTT. This encodes CSAREPRDSSDTQYF.

The chain is built from TRBV2 and TRBJ2-2, with D perhaps TRBD2 (6 bases). The length of the CDR3 is 14 residues. V gave up 8 bases and J gave up 5 bases, with 15 bases separating them. Germline V CDR1 and CDR2: SNHLY, FYNNEI. The CDR3 sequence is CASSGGRITGELFF. The CDR3 DNA follows: TGTGCCAGCTCTGGGGGGAGGATAACCGGGGAGCTGTTTTTT.

The chain employs TRBV30 and TRBJ1-2; D gene uncertain. CDR1 is GTSNPN and CDR2 is SVGIG in the germline V gene (reference sequence). This CDR3 comprises 12 residues. Trimming took 4 bases from V and 8 from J, leaving 14 bases between them. CDR3 residues: CAWNRDESGYTF. The CDR3, as DNA: TGTGCCTGGAACAGAGACGAATCCGGCTACACCTTC.

This clonotype was found many times. The J gene is TRBJ1-1, the V gene TRBV12-3 or TRBV12-4, with D tentatively TRBD1 (5 bases). This CDR3 comprises 13 residues. The germline V and J ends were trimmed by 3 bases and 5 bases, with 10 bases remaining between them. The CDR3 region has the DNA TGTGCCAGCAGTTTTGGGGCGGAGACTGAAGCTTTCTTT. This gives the protein CASSFGAETEAFF.

The sample holds many counts of this clonotype. This chain connects TRBV12-3 or TRBV12-4 to TRBJ1-1; D unresolved. This CDR3 region has 13 residues. Trimming removed 4 bases from V and 1 base from J, with 7 bases in between. The CDR3 sequence is CASSWQRNTEAFF. CDR3 DNA: TGTGCCAGCAGTTGGCAGAGGAACACTGAAGCTTTCTTT.

Ten or more counts support this clonotype. The DNA for the CDR3 is TGTGCCAGCAGCCATCTAGCCGCCGAGCAGTACTTC. Translating it yields CASSHLAAEQYF. This chain uses TRBV6-2 or TRBV6-3 with TRBJ2-7, with D possibly matching TRBD2 (5 bases). The CDR3 contains 12 residues. Germline CDR1 MNHEY, CDR2 SVGEGT. V was cut by 6 bases and J by 6 bases, with 12 bases left in between.

This clonotype showed up many times. The V and J genes are TRBV20-1 and TRBJ2-2; D is unclear. Germline CDR1 and CDR2: DFQATT and SNEGSKA (reference sequence). Trimming shortened V by 0 bases and J by 4 bases, and 6 bases separated the two germline ends. This CDR3 is 13 amino acids long. This CDR3 is CSARDVLTGELFF. In nucleotides, the CDR3 is TGCAGTGCTAGAGATGTGCTCACCGGGGAGCTGTTTTTT.

This chain uses TRBV2 with TRBJ1-2; maybe TRBD1 (5 bases). Trimming pared 4 bases from V and 6 bases from J, leaving 18 bases between. The V gene's germline CDR1 is SNHLY and CDR2 FYNNEI. CDR3 length equals 15 residues. CDR3 sequence: CASSGLGVSLDGYTF. CDR3 DNA: TGTGCCAGCAGTGGCCTGGGGGTGTCCCTGGATGGCTACACCTTC.

In its sample, this clonotype was seen once. The CDR3 region has the DNA TGTGCCAGCAGCCCTTCGATCCTTGTAGAGACCCAGTACTTC. Translating it yields CASSPSILVETQYF. This rearrangement joins TRBV14 to TRBJ2-5; D gene ambiguous. V was pared by 4 bases and J by 4 bases, with 13 bases between. The CDR3 is made up of 14 amino acids. Germline CDR1 is SGHDN and CDR2 is FVKESK. Filled out from reference TRBV14 and TRBJ2-5, the complete variable domain reads EAGVTQFPSHSVIEKGQTVTLRCDPISGHDNLYWYRRVMGKEIKFLLHFVKESKQDESGMPNNRFLAERTGGTYSTLKVQPAELEDSGVYFCASSPSILVETQYFGPGTRLLVL.

This clonotype has ten or more counts. V and J are TRBV28 and TRBJ2-2; D remains ambiguous. V dropped 6 bases and J dropped 7 bases, with 12 bases sitting between them. The CDR3 is 13 residues long. The V gene's germline CDR1 is MDHEN and CDR2 SYDVKM. CDR3 coding DNA: TGTGCCAGCAGACCCTCCAACGACGGGGAGCTGTTTTTT. Translated, it gives CASRPSNDGELFF. Using reference TRBV28 and TRBJ2-2 for the parts outside the CDR3, the full variable domain is DVKVTQSSRYLVKRTGEKVFLECVQDMDHENMFWYRQDPGLGLRLIYFSYDVKMKEKGDIPEGYSVSREKKERFSLILESASTNQTSMYLCASRPSNDGELFFGEGSRLTVL.

The CDR3 sequence is CASSLVEWRDYQETQYF. DNA for the CDR3: TGTGCCAGCAGCTTAGTCGAGTGGCGGGATTACCAAGAGACCCAGTACTTC. The rearrangement links TRBV11-2 to TRBJ2-5, with D possibly being TRBD2 (6 bases). This CDR3 contains 17 residues. Germline assignment: CDR1 SGHAT and CDR2 FQNNGV. V lost 1 base, J lost 0 bases, and 15 bases lay in between.

This clonotype was seen many times. V usage is TRBV7-3 and J usage is TRBJ2-2; possible D gene TRBD1, 6 bases. The germline V gene has CDR1 SGHTA and CDR2 FQGTGA. The V end lost 5 bases, the J end lost 5 bases, and 15 bases lay between the germline ends. The CDR3 is 15 residues long. CDR3 DNA: TGTGCCAGCAGCCCTAACTTACAGGGTACCGGGGAGCTGTTTTTT. Translated, it gives CASSPNLQGTGELFF.

This clonotype was counted many times. CDR3 nucleotides: TGTGCCAGCAGTTCCCCCCTAACACTAAACTATGGCTACACCTTC. Protein: CASSSPLTLNYGYTF. The V call is TRBV28, the J call TRBJ1-2; D remains ambiguous. The V gene lost 4 bases and the J gene lost 2 bases, with 14 bases spanning the gap. Germline CDR1 is MDHEN and CDR2 is SYDVKM. The length of the CDR3 is 15 residues.

This clonotype was recorded a few times. The V call is TRBV10-3, the J call TRBJ1-3; 7 nucleotides agree with TRBD1. CDR1 and CDR2 from the germline V gene are ENHRY and SYGVKD. The CDR3 has 15 amino acids. Trimming took 3 bases from V and 8 from J; bases not matched to a gene: 10. The CDR3 nucleotides read TGTGCCATCAGTGAAAGGGGACAGTCGCCGTACACCATATATTTT. It codes for CAISERGQSPYTIYF.